The subject of this entry is one T cell receptor (beta chain). Which antigen it targets is not known. Base qualities are not provided; no much larger clone lies one nucleotide away. After removal of 2 bases from V and 7 bases from J, the junction retains 11 bases not matched to a gene. There are 15 amino acids in the CDR3, from cysteine to phenylalanine inclusive. Only the CDR3 portion is preserved as DNA: 45 bases, with reading frame beginning at the first base. The germline V gene gives CDR1 as SGHRS and CDR2 as YFSETQ. This sample is part of a study of blood T cell repertoires in COVID-19 (dated by TCRdb to 2020 to 2021). For the wider study: Samples from collaborators originated in the United States, Italy and Spain and spanned both the acute and convalescent phases of COVID-19. Subjects who had been exposed to COVID-19, were actively infected with it, or had recovered from it provided the deeply sampled blood TCRbeta repertoires that made up the dataset. The repertoires were made available in a free public database intended to serve as a resource for research on the immune response to SARS-CoV-2. Samples were obtained from the ongoing ImmuneRACE study (first 160 participants) and from 1,254 subjects provided by 6 global collaborators. Sample metadata almost always included a de-identified subject ID, COVID-19 status, age in years and sex. The material from the prospective study consisted of cDNA or gDNA derived from T cells, B-cell-depleted T cells, or PBMCs. Where available, HLA class I and class II types were obtained from metadata supplied by the sample provider rather than from assay-based typing. The paper's findings and limits, for the study overall: The quantity of clinical and demographic metadata differed by source and by participant and was supplied without curation.

TCRbeta CDR3 regions were amplified from genomic DNA by means of the immunoSEQ Assay, a bias-controlled multiplex PCR. Processing in the source paper ran as follows. The number of nucleated cells in each sample was estimated from the amplification of reference gene primers within the assay. Sequence reads were collapsed and filtered to measure the absolute abundance of every unique TCRbeta CDR3 rearrangement. For each sample, productive Simpson clonality was calculated by taking the square root of Simpson's diversity index across productive rearrangements. What TCRdb holds here is the immuneACCESS table cut down to in-frame rearrangements. Part of the clones is not present; checked against another copy, under half of the missing clones reflect an unresolved V gene, and the others are unexplained. Clone size and the V and J calls come from that table; the DNA yielded D and trimming. A total of 97,000 or so clones appear in this sample, approximately 80% of them only once. The biggest ten clones account for 3.5% to 5% of the sample.

Whole blood was collected in K2EDTA tubes by collaborating institutions according to the institutions' own protocols. For TCRbeta analysis, collaborator samples were shipped as frozen whole blood, as isolated PBMCs, or as DNA extracted from either sample type. The TCR comes from a man between 60 and 75 years old with acute or convalescent COVID-19. The material sequenced was peripheral blood. The sequence joins TRBV5-1 to TRBJ2-7, with TRBD1 identical over 8 junction bases. The nucleotide sequence reads TGCGCCAGCAGCTTCGGACAGGGCCCTTCGGGGGAGCAGTACTTC. Its coded protein is CASSFGQGPSGEQYF.